This T cell receptor (beta chain) emerged from a study of shared clonotypes between healthy human individuals. Study in general: Donors had three CD4 naive, three CD4 memory, two CD8 naive and one CD8 memory plate apiece. The study, taken as a whole, reports: Relative to clonotypes present in all four donors, those not shared had lower generation probabilities.

V was shortened by 2 bases and J by 4 bases, with 6 bases between the two germline ends. This CDR3 comprises 13 residues. Looked up from germline, CDR1 is MNHEY and CDR2 is SMNVEV (reference sequence). Naive CD8 cells lacked CD45RO and underwent positive selection for CCR7, leaving out terminally differentiated effector memory CD45RA+ cells. All the donors were Caucasian adults who lived in Nashville, Tennessee. Each cell subset's genomic DNA was divided evenly among several immunoSEQ plates. Produced via immunoSEQ multiplex PCR; TCRdb's table is partial and in-frame only. The top ten clones hold around 24% of a sample with about 820,000 clones, 90% to 95% of them seen once. As concerns this clone: Its antigen is still unknown.

Input material: naive CD8+ T cells sorted from blood. This receptor was taken from a young man in good health. The genes are TRBV27 and TRBJ1-5; D gene unclear. The chain's CDR3 is CASSLRRNQPQHF. The CDR3 DNA follows: TGTGCCAGCAGTTTAAGGCGGAATCAGCCCCAGCATTTT.